Listed below are T cell receptor beta chains from one sample, sequenced in a study of tumor-infiltrating lymphocytes in primary liver carcinoma. One entry per CDR3 protein, called by TCRdb with MiXCR from the multiplex PCR reads. Among around 70,000 distinct CDR3 sequences, approximately 70% were seen once, and the ten largest hold roughly a quarter. The source material was liver tumor tissue from sampling region 4. The origin of the receptors is a man aged 35 to 55 with primary liver carcinoma and hepatitis B virus infection. The CDR3 runs from the conserved cysteine through the conserved F or W. D genes are given only for firm matches. Rows may omit the clone size; those that give it use once, few, many or a size class.

d_call,v_call,clone_size,j_call,cdr3_aa,cdr3_nt
-,TRBV29-1,few,TRBJ1-2,CSVGTSGTFGCTF,TGCAGCGTGGGGACGTCGGGGACATTTGGCTGCACCTTC
-,TRBV6-6,-,TRBJ2-2,CASSRARDTGELVF,TGTGCCAGCAGCCGAGCCCGGGACACCGGGGAGCTGGTTTTT
TRBD1,TRBV28,-,TRBJ1-2,CASHIDRGDGYTF,TGTGCCAGCCATATAGACAGGGGGGATGGCTACACCTTC
-,TRBV6-1,-,TRBJ2-5,CASSVNGREAQYF,TGTGCCAGCAGTGTGAACGGGAGAGAGGCCCAATACTTC
-,TRBV6-1,many,TRBJ2-1,CASSGLGGDNEQFF,TGTGCCAGCAGTGGGCTCGGAGGGGACAATGAGCAGTTCTTC
TRBD2,TRBV11-1,-,TRBJ2-3,CASSLGTSTRTDTQYF,TGTGCCAGCAGCCTGGGGACTAGCACGCGAACAGATACGCAGTATTTT
-,TRBV4-1,-,TRBJ1-2,CTSSETANYGYTF,TGTACCAGCAGTGAGACAGCTAACTATGGCTACACCTTC
-,TRBV28,once,TRBJ2-7,CAGNNPRQRYF,TGTGCCGGCAACAACCCCCGTCAGCGGTACTTC
TRBD1,TRBV29-1,-,TRBJ1-4,CSVGDRANEKLFF,TGTAGCGTTGGGGACAGGGCTAATGAAAAACTGTTTTTT
-,TRBV5-4,-,TRBJ1-3,CASNSAQDGSSGTIYF,TGTGCCAGCAACTCGGCCCAGGACGGGAGTTCCGGTACCATATATTTT
-,TRBV5-4,-,TRBJ1-5,CASSSSNRLTDTQHF,TGTGCCAGCAGCTCGTCTAACCGCCTGACAGATACGCAGCATTTT
-,TRBV10-2,-,TRBJ2-3,CAGTQGFELTQYF,TGCGCCGGCACCCAGGGATTCGAACTAACCCAGTATTTT
TRBD1,TRBV6-5,-,TRBJ2-3,CASSYSGGDGTDTRYF,TGTGCCAGCAGTTATTCAGGGGGCGATGGCACAGATACGCGATATTTT
-,TRBV11-2,-,TRBJ1-2,CASSPLWVSDYTF,TGTGCCAGCAGCCCCCTTTGGGTCAGTGACTACACCTTC
TRBD2,TRBV11-2,-,TRBJ2-1,CASSLVELAGEVDNEQFF,TGTGCCAGCAGCTTAGTGGAGCTAGCGGGAGAAGTTGACAATGAGCAGTTCTTC
TRBD1,TRBV6-1,-,TRBJ2-7,CASSGVPGQGYEQYF,TGTGCCAGCAGTGGAGTCCCGGGACAGGGGTACGAGCAGTACTTC
-,TRBV6-5,few,TRBJ2-3,CASTSERGTDTQYF,TGTGCCAGCACTTCGGAGAGGGGTACTGATACGCAGTATTTT
TRBD2,TRBV9,-,TRBJ2-1,CASSVGRTSGTGEQFF,TGTGCCAGCAGCGTAGGTAGGACTAGCGGGACGGGTGAGCAGTTCTTC
-,TRBV11-2,-,TRBJ2-5,CASRSRDSTHQETQHF,TGTGCCAGCAGATCCCGGGACTCGACCCACCAGGAGACCCAACACTTC
-,TRBV12-3/TRBV12-4,many,TRBJ2-1,CASSPLFNEQFF,TGTGCCAGCAGTCCTTTGTTCAATGAGCAGTTCTTC
TRBD1,TRBV11-2,few,TRBJ1-2,CASSFGTGNCGYTF,TGTGCCAGCAGTTTTGGGACAGGGAACTGTGGCTACACCTTC
-,TRBV6-4,-,TRBJ2-2,CASSDRDTGEPFF,TGTGCCAGCAGTGACCGGGACACCGGGGAGCCGTTTTTT
TRBD2,TRBV11-2,-,TRBJ2-2,CASSEGLAVSPADELFF,TGTGCCAGCAGCGAGGGACTAGCGGTCTCCCCGGCCGATGAGCTGTTTTTT
-,TRBV28,once,TRBJ2-2,CVIEEGSDTGELFF,TGTGTCATCGAAGAGGGGAGTGACACCGGGGAGCTGTTTTTT
-,TRBV5-1,-,TRBJ2-5,CASSPRIPQETQYF,TGCGCCAGCAGCCCGCGGATTCCCCAGGAGACCCAGTACTTT
-,TRBV11-2,-,TRBJ1-3,CASAHGAGNTIYF,TGTGCCTCAGCCCACGGAGCAGGAAACACCATATATTTC
-,TRBV5-1,-,TRBJ2-7,CASSLTGGSSYEQYF,TGCGCCAGTAGCTTGACAGGTGGGAGCTCCTACGAGCAGTACTTC
-,TRBV7-8,-,TRBJ2-1,CASRNASVDEQFF,TGTGCCAGCAGGAACGCTAGCGTCGATGAGCAGTTCTTC
-,TRBV11-2,once,TRBJ2-5,CVSRSRDSAHETQYF,TGTGTCAGCAGATCCCGGGACTCGGCCCACGAGACCCAGTACTTC
-,TRBV28,many,TRBJ1-5,CASSKYQPQHF,TGTGCCAGCAGTAAATATCAGCCCCAGCATTTT
-,TRBV28,many,TRBJ2-2,CASSPRVGTGELFF,TGTGCCAGCAGTCCCAGGGTGGGGACCGGGGAGCTGTTTTTT
-,TRBV5-6,-,TRBJ2-3,CASNLRFVRDEDTQYF,TGTGCCAGCAACTTAAGGTTTGTGCGGGACGAGGATACGCAGTATTTT
-,TRBV12-3/TRBV12-4,-,TRBJ2-7,CASSFRTTDHEQYF,TGTGCCAGCAGTTTCAGGACGACGGACCACGAGCAGTACTTC
-,TRBV10-2,many,TRBJ2-1,CASSAGQSSYNEQFF,TGCGCCAGCAGTGCGGGGCAGAGCTCCTACAATGAGCAGTTCTTC
-,TRBV7-3,-,TRBJ2-5,CASSLMPEETQYF,TGTGCCAGCAGCTTAATGCCAGAAGAGACCCAGTACTTT
-,TRBV19,-,TRBJ1-5,CATSIGTNQPQHF,TGTGCCACTAGTATAGGGACAAATCAGCCCCAGCATTTT
TRBD1,TRBV28,few,TRBJ2-7,CASSQTGPNRYEQYF,TGTGCCAGCAGTCAGACAGGGCCGAATCGGTACGAGCAGTACTTC
-,TRBV6-5,-,TRBJ2-7,CASSPVTVRTEQYF,TGTGCCAGCAGTCCCGTGACAGTGAGGACCGAGCAGTACTTC
-,TRBV11-2,-,TRBJ2-1,CASSSVGHGNEHFF,-
-,TRBV12-3/TRBV12-4,-,TRBJ2-1,CASGRGNEQLF,TGTGCCAGCGGTAGGGGAAATGAGCAGTTATTC
TRBD1,TRBV6-1,-,TRBJ1-2,CASSEEWTGTYGYTF,TGTGCCAGCAGTGAAGAGTGGACAGGGACCTATGGCTACACCTTC
-,TRBV11-1,-,TRBJ2-3,CTRSLQPINTDTEYF,TGTACCAGGAGCTTACAGCCCATTAACACAGATACGGAGTATTTT
-,TRBV28,-,TRBJ2-6,CASKVLDVAGANVLTF,TGTGCCAGCAAAGTGCTAGACGTGGCAGGGGCCAACGTCCTGACTTTC
-,TRBV5-1,-,TRBJ2-3,CASSLEETVNQPQYF,TGCGCCAGCAGCTTGGAAGAGACAGTTAATCAGCCCCAGTATTTT
-,TRBV6-6,few,TRBJ2-1,CASRLSVLSSCNEQFF,TGTGCCAGCAGGCTTAGTGTACTTAGCTCCTGCAATGAGCAGTTCTTC
-,TRBV11-2,-,TRBJ2-7,CASGSLARSPYEQYF,TGTGCCAGCGGCTCCTTGGCAAGATCACCATACGAGCAGTACTTC
TRBD1,TRBV18,-,TRBJ2-7,CASSQRGGPYEQYF,TGTGCCAGCTCACAAAGAGGGGGCCCCTACGAGCAGTACTTC
TRBD2,TRBV29-1,many,TRBJ2-2,CSVEGTSGNTGELFF,TGCAGCGTCGAGGGGACTAGCGGGAACACCGGGGAGCTGTTTTTT